What follows are 21 T cell receptor beta chains derived from one specimen sequenced in a study of blood T cell repertoires in COVID-19. Profiling relied on immunoSEQ multiplex PCR, and the TCRdb table lists in-frame clones only, not all of them. The repertoire includes about 150,000 clones, more than 65% of them detected once, and 6.5% to 9% sits in the top ten. The sequenced sample was peripheral blood. Every receptor here comes from a woman between 45 and 65 years old in a cohort sampled during active or convalescent COVID-19.

This clone was detected only a few times. The CDR3 sequence: CASSPLGRALNSPLHF. CDR3 nucleotides: TGTGCCAGTAGCCCGCTCGGCAGGGCTCTTAATTCACCCCTCCACTTT. V gene TRBV19 combines with J gene TRBJ1-6; perhaps TRBD1 as D (5 bases). Germline V gene data show CDR1 as LNHDA and CDR2 as SQIVND (reference sequence). The CDR3 sequence is 16 residues long. V was clipped by 6 bases and J by 6 bases, with 18 bases between them.

This clone was observed a handful of times. V and J are TRBV6-5 and TRBJ1-5; perhaps TRBD1 as D (6 bases). The length of the CDR3 is 13 residues. V was clipped by 8 bases and J by 3 bases, with 11 bases between them. Germline V CDR1 and CDR2: MNHEY, SVGAGI. DNA for the CDR3: TGTGCCAGCTCTACAGGGTTCAATCAGCCCCAGCATTTT. Translating gives CASSTGFNQPQHF.

The V and J genes are TRBV7-8 and TRBJ1-2; 8 nucleotides line up with TRBD1. The ends lost 5 bases at V and 7 bases at J; junction bases unmatched: 18. Germline CDR1 is SGHVS and CDR2 is FQNEAQ. The CDR3 loop spans 17 amino acids. The CDR3: CASSLYRQGMVFAGYTF. The CDR3 region has the DNA TGTGCCAGCAGCCTCTATCGACAGGGGATGGTGTTCGCTGGCTACACCTTC. The full variable domain, with the rest looked up from reference TRBV7-8 and TRBJ1-2, is GAGVSQSPRYKVAKRGQDVALRCDPISGHVSLFWYQQALGQGPEFLTYFQNEAQLDKSGLPSDRFFAERPEGSVSTLKIQRTQQEDSAVYLCASSLYRQGMVFAGYTFGSGTRLTVV.

The sample holds a few counts of this clone. This sequence joins TRBV5-8 and TRBJ1-2; possibly TRBD1 for D (6 bases). Germline values: CDR1 SGHTS, CDR2 YDEGEE. This CDR3 region has 14 residues. V shed 3 bases and J shed 8 bases, with 17 bases lying between them. CDR3 residues: CASSSYQNRVGYTF. CDR3 nucleotide sequence: TGTGCCAGCAGCTCCTACCAAAACAGGGTCGGCTACACCTTC.

The chain's CDR3 is CASSQGIPRQGYGYTF. The CDR3 bases are TGTGCCAGCAGCCAAGGGATTCCAAGACAGGGGTATGGCTACACCTTC. The V and J genes are TRBV3-1 (or the pseudogene TRBV3-2) and TRBJ1-2; 8 nucleotides agree with TRBD1. There are 16 residues in the CDR3. Germline-derived CDR1 and CDR2 are LGHDT and YNNKEL (reference sequence). Unmatched junction bases numbered 9, after V lost 1 base and J lost 5 bases.

This clone appeared a single time. V gene TRBV6-6 combines with J gene TRBJ2-1; 7 bases match TRBD1. CDR3 size: 13 residues. J lost 9 bases, V lost 7 bases, and 9 bases had no gene match. CDR1 is MNHNY, CDR2 SVGAGI, per germline (reference sequence). The CDR3 DNA reads TGTGCCAGCACCCTGACAGGGTTTTTTGAGCAGTTCTTC. This sequence encodes CASTLTGFFEQFF.

This clone was seen a few times. The V and J genes are TRBV24-1 and TRBJ2-7, with 11 bases fitting TRBD1. V was pared by 3 bases and J by 6 bases, with 0 bases of the junction left unmatched. CDR1 is KGHDR, CDR2 SFDVKD, per germline. This CDR3 has 13 amino acids. CDR3 amino acids: CATSDGQGAEQYF. Written as DNA, the CDR3 is TGTGCCACCAGTGATGGACAGGGGGCCGAGCAGTACTTC.

The chain recombines TRBV7-9 with TRBJ2-7; 15 bases map to TRBD2. CDR3 length equals 18 residues. The V segment lost 5 bases and the J segment 2 bases; nucleotides outside the gene matches: 10. Germline-derived CDR1 and CDR2 are SEHNR and FQNEAQ (reference sequence). CDR3 DNA sequence: TGTGCCAGCAGCCCGGGACTAGCGGGGGGTCCAAGCCCCTACGAGCAGTACTTC. This translates into CASSPGLAGGPSPYEQYF. The full variable domain, completed using reference TRBV7-9 and TRBJ2-7, is DTGVSQNPRHKITKRGQNVTFRCDPISEHNRLYWYRQTLGQGPEFLTYFQNEAQLEKSRLLSDRFSAERPKGSFSTLEIQRTEQGDSAMYLCASSPGLAGGPSPYEQYFGPGTRLTVT.

The rearrangement links TRBV12-5 to TRBJ2-7; TRBD2 matches 8 bases. Germline V CDR1 and CDR2: LGHNT, FRNRAP. With 3 bases clipped from V and 6 bases from J, the junction kept 7 bases outside the gene matches. The CDR3 extends over 14 amino acids. The CDR3 loop reads CASGLIGGAGEQYF. Written as DNA, the CDR3 is TGTGCTAGTGGTTTAATCGGGGGGGCCGGCGAGCAGTACTTC.

CDR3 DNA sequence: TGCGCCAGCCCTTTTCCGGGGGGCCCAGATACGCAGTATTTT. As protein: CASPFPGGPDTQYF. The V call is TRBV4-1, the J call TRBJ2-3, with a possible D match to TRBD2 (7 bases). V lost 8 bases to trimming and J lost 4 bases, with 16 bases between them. CDR1 MGHRA and CDR2 YSYEKL come from the germline V gene. The CDR3 totals 14 residues.

This chain uses TRBV5-4 with TRBJ2-5; TRBD2 aligns across 7 bases. The V and J ends lost 1 base and 5 bases, in that order; junction bases with no gene match: 11. Per the germline V gene, CDR1 is SGHNT and CDR2 is YYREEE (reference sequence). CDR3 length equals 16 residues. The CDR3 coding sequence is TGTGCCAGCAGCTTGTCCCGGTTTCGGGGGGTGGAGACCCAGTACTTC. Its translation is CASSLSRFRGVETQYF.

This clone came up a few times. This rearrangement joins TRBV2 to TRBJ2-7; D possibly corresponds to TRBD2 (7 bases). The V gene's germline CDR1 is SNHLY and CDR2 FYNNEI. With 0 bases removed from V and 7 bases from J, the gap between germline ends came to 16 bases. CDR3 length: 15 amino acids. CDR3 coding DNA: TGTGCCAGCAGTGAAGCGCTTCGGGGGGCTCAAGAGCAGTACTTC. Encoded protein: CASSEALRGAQEQYF.

This clone has just one count. This chain links TRBV4-2 with TRBJ2-1, with 11 positions matching TRBD1. Germline trimming cut 1 base from V and 8 bases from J; bases unmatched to any gene: 10. The CDR3 has 17 amino acids. Germline V gene lookup returns CDR1 LGHNA and CDR2 YNFKEQ. CDR3 sequence: CASSQAARTGGIYEQFF. In DNA, the CDR3 is TGTGCCAGCAGCCAAGCAGCCAGGACAGGGGGCATCTATGAGCAGTTCTTC.

The chain has TRBV6-6 and TRBJ2-5; 8 nucleotides line up with TRBD1. J was trimmed by 4 bases and V by 5 bases; bases with no gene match: 6. The V gene's germline CDR1 is MNHNY and CDR2 SVGAGI (reference sequence). The CDR3 length is 14 residues. In DNA form, the CDR3 reads TGTGCCAGCAGTCCCCAGGACAGGGCAGAGACCCAGTACTTC. Translating gives CASSPQDRAETQYF.

V is TRBV11-3 and J is TRBJ1-3, with D maybe TRBD1 (6 bases). CDR3 length: 13 amino acids. CDR1 is SGHNT and CDR2 is YENEEA in the germline V gene. V lost 5 bases and J lost 2, with 7 bases in between. CDR3 amino acids: CASSTGTGNTIYF. The CDR3, as DNA: TGTGCCAGCAGCACAGGGACTGGAAACACCATATATTTT.

The chain couples TRBV29-1 to TRBJ1-5; a weak D match, TRBD1 (6 bases). CDR1 and CDR2 (germline): SQVTM, ANQGSEA. The V end lost 7 bases, the J end lost 4 bases, and 17 bases lay between the germline ends. The CDR3 is made up of 14 amino acids. CDR3 bases: TGCAGCGGGGCGGGGGCAGGAAAGAATCAGCCCCAGCATTTT. It yields the protein CSGAGAGKNQPQHF. Variable domain in full (rest from reference TRBV29-1 and TRBJ1-5): SAVISQKPSRDICQRGTSLTIQCQVDSQVTMMFWYRQQPGQSLTLIATANQGSEATYESGFVIDKFPISRPNLTFSTLTVSNMSPEDSSIYLCSGAGAGKNQPQHFGDGTRLSIL.

V is TRBV18 and J is TRBJ2-3; no definite D call. V shed 0 bases and J shed 2 bases, with 6 bases lying between them. The V gene's germline CDR1 is KGHSH and CDR2 LQKENI. The CDR3 has 14 amino acids. The CDR3 sequence: CASSPPIDTDTQYF. The CDR3, as DNA: TGTGCCAGCTCACCACCTATAGACACAGATACGCAGTATTTT.

The gene calls are TRBV2 and TRBJ2-2; the match to TRBD1 covers 7 bases. This CDR3 is 16 amino acids long. The junction had 10 bases not matched to a gene; V was cut back by 5 bases and J by 4 bases. The germline gives CDR1 SNHLY, CDR2 FYNNEI. The CDR3, as DNA: TGTGCCAGCAGTTACGACAGGGCCCTAATCACCGGGGAGCTGTTTTTT. Its translation: CASSYDRALITGELFF.

The chain employs TRBV19 and TRBJ1-1; maybe TRBD1 (5 bases). Germline-derived CDR1 and CDR2 are LNHDA and SQIVND (reference sequence). The CDR3 has 16 residues. V dropped 5 bases and J dropped 1 base, with 17 bases sitting between them. The CDR3 region has the DNA TGTGCCAGTAGTCGGGCTGGGGCAGGCGGGAACACTGAAGCTTTCTTT. It yields the protein CASSRAGAGGNTEAFF.

The chain has TRBV7-3 and TRBJ1-2; 9 bases agree with TRBD1. V shed 5 bases, J shed 8 bases, and the junction held 6 bases outside the gene matches. Germline CDR1 is SGHTA and CDR2 is FQGTGA. This CDR3 region has 13 residues. This CDR3 is CASSPGTGWGYTF. CDR3 DNA: TGTGCCAGCAGCCCCGGGACAGGGTGGGGCTACACCTTC.

The DNA for the CDR3 is TGTGCCAGTAGTAACCCGACAGGCCCCCTTTACACTGAAGCTTTCTTT. Translated, it gives CASSNPTGPLYTEAFF. The genes are TRBV19 and TRBJ1-1; tentative D call: TRBD1 (6 bases). CDR1 is LNHDA and CDR2 is SQIVND in the germline V gene (reference sequence). V lost 4 bases and J 3 bases, leaving 18 bases between the germline ends. This CDR3 has 16 amino acids. Based on the CDR3 plus reference TRBV19 and TRBJ1-1, the full variable domain is DGGITQSPKYLFRKEGQNVTLSCEQNLNHDAMYWYRQDPGQGLRLIYYSQIVNDFQKGDIAEGYSVSREKKESFPLTVTSAQKNPTAFYLCASSNPTGPLYTEAFFGQGTRLTVV.